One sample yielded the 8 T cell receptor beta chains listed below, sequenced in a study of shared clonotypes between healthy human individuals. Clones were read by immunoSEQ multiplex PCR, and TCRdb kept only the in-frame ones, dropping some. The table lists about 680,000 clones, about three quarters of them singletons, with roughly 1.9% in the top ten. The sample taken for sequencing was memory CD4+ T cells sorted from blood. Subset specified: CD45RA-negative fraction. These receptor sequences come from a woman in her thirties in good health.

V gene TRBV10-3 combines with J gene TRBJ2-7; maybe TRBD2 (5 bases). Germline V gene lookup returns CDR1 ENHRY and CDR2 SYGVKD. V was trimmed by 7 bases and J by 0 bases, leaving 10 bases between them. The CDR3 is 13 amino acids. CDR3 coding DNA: TGTGCCATCAACCAAGCGGCCTCCTACGAGCAGTACTTC. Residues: CAINQAASYEQYF.

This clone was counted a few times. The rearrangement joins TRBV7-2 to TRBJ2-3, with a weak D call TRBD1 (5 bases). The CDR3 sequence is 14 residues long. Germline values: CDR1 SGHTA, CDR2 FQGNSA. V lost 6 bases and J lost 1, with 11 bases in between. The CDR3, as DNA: TGTGCCAGCAGGGTCCAAGGGGGCACAGATACGCAGTATTTT. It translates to CASRVQGGTDTQYF.

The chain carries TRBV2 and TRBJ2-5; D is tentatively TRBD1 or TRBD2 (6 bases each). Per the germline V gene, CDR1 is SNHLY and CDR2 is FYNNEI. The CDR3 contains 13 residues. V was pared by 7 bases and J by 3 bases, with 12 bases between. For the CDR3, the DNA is TGTGCCAGCAAAAGGGGGGCGGAAGAGACCCAGTACTTC. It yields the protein CASKRGAEETQYF.

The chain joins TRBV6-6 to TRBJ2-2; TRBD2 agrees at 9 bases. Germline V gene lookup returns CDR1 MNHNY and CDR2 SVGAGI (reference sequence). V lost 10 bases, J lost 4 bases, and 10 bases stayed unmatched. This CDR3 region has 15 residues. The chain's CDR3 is CATLPGLAPTGELFF. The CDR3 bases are TGTGCCACACTCCCAGGACTAGCGCCCACCGGGGAGCTGTTTTTT.

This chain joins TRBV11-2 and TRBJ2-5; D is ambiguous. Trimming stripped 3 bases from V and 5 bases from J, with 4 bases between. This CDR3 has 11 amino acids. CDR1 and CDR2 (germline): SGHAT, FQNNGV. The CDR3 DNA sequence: TGTGCCAGCAGCTTTGATGAGACCCAGTACTTC. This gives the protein CASSFDETQYF.

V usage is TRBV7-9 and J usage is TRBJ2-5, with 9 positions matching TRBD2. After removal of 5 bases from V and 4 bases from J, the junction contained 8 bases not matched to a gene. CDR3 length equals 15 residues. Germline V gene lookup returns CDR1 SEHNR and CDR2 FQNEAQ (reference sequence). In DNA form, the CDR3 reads TGTGCCAGCAGCACCGTAGCGGGAGAGGGAGAGACCCAGTACTTC. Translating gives CASSTVAGEGETQYF.

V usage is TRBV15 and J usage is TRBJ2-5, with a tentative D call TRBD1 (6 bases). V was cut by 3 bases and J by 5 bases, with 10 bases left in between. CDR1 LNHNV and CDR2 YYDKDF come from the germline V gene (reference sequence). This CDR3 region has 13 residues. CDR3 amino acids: CATSSVQGETQYF. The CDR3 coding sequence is TGTGCCACCAGCAGCGTCCAGGGGGAGACCCAGTACTTC. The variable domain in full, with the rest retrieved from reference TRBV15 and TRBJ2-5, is DAMVIQNPRYQVTQFGKPVTLSCSQTLNHNVMYWYQQKSSQAPKLLFHYYDKDFNNEADTPDNFQSRRPNTSFCFLDIRSPGLGDTAMYLCATSSVQGETQYFGPGTRLLVL.

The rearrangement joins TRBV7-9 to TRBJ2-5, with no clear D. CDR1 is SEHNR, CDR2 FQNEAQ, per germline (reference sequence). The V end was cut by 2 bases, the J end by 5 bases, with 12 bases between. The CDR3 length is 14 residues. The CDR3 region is CASSLTLGWETQYF. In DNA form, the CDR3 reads TGTGCCAGCAGCTTAACTCTCGGGTGGGAGACCCAGTACTTC.